These 27 T cell receptor beta chains share one sample of origin, sequenced in a study of T cell repertoires in cytomegalovirus infection. MiXCR, run by TCRdb on the reads, gives a single entry per CDR3 protein. This table holds some 920,000 distinct CDR3 sequences, roughly 31% found once. The antigens of these receptors remain unknown. This material consisted of cultured CD8+ T cells from PBMCs, taken from culture after CMV antigen stimulation. The receptors shown here come from a human donor in good health (CMV status not recorded). Some clones in this sample may be carry-over from other donors' samples.

The chain joins TRBV27 to TRBJ1-5; TRBD1 is a possible D gene (5 bases). Germline-derived CDR1 and CDR2 are MNHEY and SMNVEV (reference sequence). The V end lost 6 bases, the J end lost 2 bases, and 11 bases lay between the germline ends. This CDR3 has 14 amino acids. The CDR3 is CASRFGAGNQPQHF. For the CDR3, the DNA is TGTGCCAGCAGATTCGGGGCTGGCAATCAGCCCCAGCATTTT.

Only a few counts were recorded for this clonotype. The rearrangement uses TRBV7-9 and TRBJ1-2; D uncertain. The CDR3 is made up of 13 amino acids. Germline-derived CDR1 and CDR2 are SEHNR and FQNEAQ (reference sequence). The ends were cut back, 5 bases at V and 3 bases at J, with 10 bases in the middle. The CDR3 nucleotides read TGTGCCAGCAGCCCAAATCGCGACTATGGCTACACCTTC. It is translated as CASSPNRDYGYTF.

Worth noting for this clonotype: This probably arose from a read error, given a far larger clone one base away. The chain couples TRBV7-6 to TRBJ2-7; maybe TRBD2 (6 bases). The germline V gene encodes CDR1 SGHVS and CDR2 FNYEAQ. The CDR3 totals 14 residues. CDR3 amino acids: CTSSLGGGGYEQYF. The CDR3 nucleotides are TGTACCAGCAGCCTCGGGGGAGGAGGCTACGAGCAGTACTTC.

CDR3 nucleotides: TGTGCCAGTAGTATAGTCGGAGGGGTGCACATTCAGTACTTC. It translates to CASSIVGGVHIQYF. This chain links TRBV19 with TRBJ2-4; a possible D gene is TRBD2 (6 bases). The length of the CDR3 is 14 residues. The V end lost 1 base, the J end lost 8 bases, and 12 bases lay between the germline ends. The germline V gene has CDR1 LNHDA and CDR2 SQIVND (reference sequence).

This clonotype was recorded a few times. J is TRBJ1-1 and V is TRBV19, with no clear D. V was cut by 3 bases and J by 4 bases, with 9 bases left in between. The germline V gene has CDR1 LNHDA and CDR2 SQIVND (reference sequence). This CDR3 is built from 13 residues. The CDR3 loop reads CASSIGWGTEAFF. CDR3 nucleotides: TGTGCCAGTAGTATTGGTTGGGGCACTGAAGCTTTCTTT.

This chain connects TRBV10-3 to TRBJ2-1; 7 bases fit TRBD2. Germline CDR1 ENHRY, CDR2 SYGVKD. CDR3 length equals 14 residues. V shed 10 bases and J 5 bases; nucleotides not matched to a gene: 11. The CDR3 here is CATGPGGSDNEQFF. The CDR3 bases are TGTGCCACCGGTCCCGGGGGGTCGGACAATGAGCAGTTCTTC.

This clonotype was seen a single time. V gene TRBV5-4 combines with J gene TRBJ2-3; possible D gene TRBD2, 6 bases. CDR3 length: 14 amino acids. The germline CDR1 and CDR2 sequences are SGHNT and YYREEE (reference sequence). Trimming pared 5 bases from V and 6 bases from J, leaving 16 bases between. CDR3 amino acids: CASSMEIGGDTQYF. CDR3 DNA: TGTGCCAGCAGTATGGAGATCGGGGGTGATACGCAGTATTTT.

The chain is built from TRBV7-9 and TRBJ1-5, with a tentative D call TRBD1 (5 bases). CDR1 and CDR2 (germline): SEHNR, FQNEAQ (reference sequence). Trimming shortened V by 5 bases and J by 4 bases, and 12 bases separated the two germline ends. The length of the CDR3 is 14 residues. This CDR3 reads CASSRDSGNQPQHF. DNA of the CDR3: TGTGCCAGCAGCCGTGACAGTGGGAATCAGCCCCAGCATTTT.

This clonotype was seen repeatedly, ten times or more. This chain uses TRBV7-8 with TRBJ2-5; 11 bases agree with TRBD2. This CDR3 comprises 13 residues. The ends lost 4 bases at V and 5 bases at J; junction bases unmatched: 0. Per the germline V gene, CDR1 is SGHVS and CDR2 is FQNEAQ. CDR3: CASSSSGGETQYF. DNA of the CDR3: TGTGCCAGCAGCTCTAGCGGGGGGGAGACCCAGTACTTC.

This clonotype was counted only a few times. The chain carries TRBV28 and TRBJ2-2; the D gene is possibly TRBD1 (6 bases). CDR3 length: 16 residues. CDR1 MDHEN and CDR2 SYDVKM come from the germline V gene. V was shortened by 3 bases and J by 3 bases, with 14 bases between the two germline ends. The CDR3 nucleotides are TGTGCCAGCAGTTTCGGGGACATCTTTTACACCGGGGAGCTGTTTTTT. Protein product: CASSFGDIFYTGELFF.

The CDR3, as DNA: TGCAGCGCACCTCGGGCCGAGGGTGCAGATACGCAGTATTTT. Its translation: CSAPRAEGADTQYF. The chain recombines TRBV29-1 with TRBJ2-3, with D possibly matching TRBD2 (5 bases). V was clipped by 7 bases and J by 4 bases, with 18 bases between them. Germline CDR1 SQVTM, CDR2 ANQGSEA. The CDR3 length is 14 residues.

This clonotype has a handful of counts. This chain links TRBV28 with TRBJ2-6; TRBD2 agrees at 8 bases. CDR3 length equals 15 residues. Germline values: CDR1 MDHEN, CDR2 SYDVKM. V lost 4 bases to trimming and J lost 2 bases; unmatched junction nucleotides: 1. The CDR3 protein is CASSWRGAGANVLTF. CDR3 sequence (DNA): TGTGCCAGCAGTTGGCGGGGGGCTGGGGCCAACGTCCTGACTTTC. The whole variable domain, filled in from reference TRBV28 and TRBJ2-6, reads DVKVTQSSRYLVKRTGEKVFLECVQDMDHENMFWYRQDPGLGLRLIYFSYDVKMKEKGDIPEGYSVSREKKERFSLILESASTNQTSMYLCASSWRGAGANVLTFGAGSRLTVL.

This chain joins TRBV28 and TRBJ1-1; D is unclear. V was trimmed by 11 bases and J by 1 base, leaving 14 bases between them. The germline V gene has CDR1 MDHEN and CDR2 SYDVKM. The CDR3 contains 13 residues. The CDR3 sequence is CAHQRLTNTEAFF. CDR3 coding DNA: TGTGCCCATCAGCGGCTGACGAACACTGAAGCTTTCTTT.

In its sample, this clonotype was seen a few times. The rearrangement links TRBV7-6 to TRBJ2-2; possibly TRBD1 for D (5 bases). Germline loops: CDR1 SGHVS, CDR2 FNYEAQ. V lost 7 bases to trimming and J lost 1 base, with 13 bases between them. The length of the CDR3 is 15 residues. DNA of the CDR3: TGTGCCAGCATGCCACAGGAGCAGAACACCGGGGAGCTGTTTTTT. Translated, it gives CASMPQEQNTGELFF. Full variable domain (outside the CDR3, taken from reference TRBV7-6 and TRBJ2-2): GAGVSQSPRYKVTKRGQDVALRCDPISGHVSLYWYRQALGQGPEFLTYFNYEAQQDKSGLPNDRFSAERPEGSISTLTIQRTEQRDSAMYRCASMPQEQNTGELFFGEGSRLTVL.

There are a few counts of this clonotype. The chain has TRBV3-1 and TRBJ1-1; 9 nucleotides align to TRBD1. The CDR3 length is 17 residues. CDR1 LGHDT and CDR2 YNNKEL come from the germline V gene (reference sequence). The ends lost 4 bases at V and 2 bases at J; junction bases unmatched: 11. The DNA of the CDR3 is TGTGCCAGCAGCCCCCAGCGAGACAGGGGGATCAACACTGAAGCTTTCTTT. Translating it yields CASSPQRDRGINTEAFF.

J is TRBJ1-6 and V is TRBV20-1; D is unclear. Germline CDR1 is DFQATT and CDR2 is SNEGSKA (reference sequence). This CDR3 spans 14 amino acids. The CDR3 coding sequence is TGCAGCGCCCCGGATAGCTCCTATAATTCACCCCTCCACTTT. Encoded protein: CSAPDSSYNSPLHF.

The V call is TRBV6-2 or TRBV6-3, the J call TRBJ2-7; no firm D call. The germline gives CDR1 MNHEY, CDR2 SVGEGT. Trimming pared 2 bases from V and 3 bases from J, leaving 5 bases between. The CDR3 is 12 residues long. The chain's CDR3 is CASSYVNYEQYV. CDR3 DNA sequence: TGTGCCAGCAGTTACGTCAACTACGAGCAGTACGTC.

The genes are TRBV27 and TRBJ2-7; D gene unclear. The CDR3 consists of 14 residues. V lost 2 bases and J 0 bases, leaving 8 bases between the germline ends. Germline V CDR1 and CDR2: MNHEY, SMNVEV (reference sequence). The CDR3 spells CASSLRQVSYEQYF. CDR3 sequence (DNA): TGTGCCAGCAGTTTAAGGCAGGTCTCCTACGAGCAGTACTTC.

This clonotype was observed many times. The genes are TRBV7-6 and TRBJ1-1; D gene ambiguous. The V gene's germline CDR1 is SGHVS and CDR2 FNYEAQ. Trimming took off 8 bases at V and 0 bases at J, with 19 bases between the two ends. CDR3 length equals 16 residues. The CDR3 reads CASGKTLDGVNTEAFF. The CDR3 bases are TGTGCCAGCGGTAAGACTTTGGACGGCGTGAACACTGAAGCTTTCTTT.

This clonotype has just a few counts. This chain joins TRBV6-1 and TRBJ2-1; 12 nucleotides match TRBD1. Losses at the gene ends were 5 bases for V and 10 bases for J; bases not matched to a gene: 18. Germline V CDR1 and CDR2: MNHNS, SASEGT. The CDR3 has 18 amino acids. CDR3 nucleotide sequence: TGTGCCAGCAGTTATAAGAGGGTATTGGGGACAGGGGGCCTGGAGCAGTTCTTC. This gives the protein CASSYKRVLGTGGLEQFF.

This chain links TRBV6-1 with TRBJ2-3; tentative D call: TRBD2 (6 bases). The V and J ends lost 5 bases and 5 bases respectively, with 14 bases between them. The CDR3 runs to 14 residues. Germline-derived CDR1 and CDR2 are MNHNS and SASEGT. CDR3 protein: CASSHVGEEDTQYF. For the CDR3, the DNA is TGTGCCAGCAGTCACGTGGGGGAGGAAGATACGCAGTATTTT.

The chain links TRBV6-5 to TRBJ2-7; TRBD1 matches at 7 bases. V gave up 2 bases and J gave up 0 bases; unmatched junction bases: 1. This CDR3 has 14 amino acids. Germline CDR1 MNHEY, CDR2 SVGAGI. The CDR3 loop is CASSYDRVSYEQYF. The DNA for the CDR3 is TGTGCCAGCAGTTACGACAGGGTCTCCTACGAGCAGTACTTC.

This clonotype has a count of ten or more. The genes are TRBV7-6 and TRBJ1-2; D is perhaps TRBD1 (5 bases). V lost 5 bases and J 3 bases, leaving 16 bases between the germline ends. The CDR3 runs 15 residues. In germline, CDR1 is SGHVS, CDR2 FNYEAQ. Written as DNA, the CDR3 is TGTGCCAGCAGCCCCCGAGCAGGGAGGGACTATGGCTACACCTTC. It specifies CASSPRAGRDYGYTF.

This chain joins TRBV3-1 and TRBJ2-3; D possibly corresponds to TRBD2 (5 bases). Germline V gene data show CDR1 as LGHDT and CDR2 as YNNKEL (reference sequence). This CDR3 is 18 amino acids long. V was clipped by 0 bases and J by 4 bases, with 20 bases between them. This CDR3 is CASSQDPSWGAVADTQYF. In nucleotides, the CDR3 is TGTGCCAGCAGCCAAGATCCCTCGTGGGGAGCGGTGGCAGATACGCAGTATTTT.

The chain employs TRBV7-9 and TRBJ1-4; D gene unclear. Per germline, CDR1 SEHNR and CDR2 FQNEAQ (reference sequence). There are 15 residues in the CDR3. Trimming stripped 5 bases from V and 0 bases from J, with 10 bases between. The CDR3 sequence: CASSPRFATNEKLFF. In DNA, the CDR3 is TGTGCCAGCAGCCCCAGGTTTGCAACTAATGAAAAACTGTTTTTT. The full variable domain, its missing parts supplied by reference TRBV7-9 and TRBJ1-4, is DTGVSQNPRHKITKRGQNVTFRCDPISEHNRLYWYRQTLGQGPEFLTYFQNEAQLEKSRLLSDRFSAERPKGSFSTLEIQRTEQGDSAMYLCASSPRFATNEKLFFGSGTQLSVL.

This clonotype was seen only a few times. V and J are TRBV27 and TRBJ1-1, with a weak D call TRBD1 (6 bases). Trimming left V 8 bases short and J 7 bases short, with 17 bases between. Germline-derived CDR1 and CDR2 are MNHEY and SMNVEV (reference sequence). The CDR3 has 13 residues. CDR3 in DNA: TGTGCCAGCGGGCCCGGGGGCGTAGGTGAAGCTTTCTTT. This codes for CASGPGGVGEAFF.

The chain employs TRBV2 and TRBJ2-2; tentatively, D is TRBD1 (5 bases). This CDR3 comprises 16 residues. V dropped 4 bases and J dropped 6 bases, with 18 bases sitting between them. Germline assignment: CDR1 SNHLY and CDR2 FYNNEI. For the CDR3, the DNA is TGTGCCAGCAGTGCGCAGACAGCCCTGGATCCCGGGGAGCTGTTTTTT. The encoded protein is CASSAQTALDPGELFF.